This TCR beta chain was profiled in a study of CD8 T cells in Susac syndrome. RNA was extracted with the RNeasy kit, and a quantity of about 0.45 to 1 ug was reverse transcribed using random hexamers. TCRdb recomputed calls from the immunoSEQ multiplex PCR reads with MiXCR, one row per CDR3 protein. The repertoire holds roughly 190,000 distinct CDR3 sequences, with around nine tenths as singletons. TCR beta was sequenced from blood CD8+ and CD4+ T cells. Trimming took 6 bases from V and 3 from J; bases not matched to a gene: 7. CDR1 is MNHNS, CDR2 SASEGT, per germline. This CDR3 contains 15 residues. The clonotype originates from a human donor with Susac syndrome. The V gene is TRBV6-1, the J gene TRBJ2-7; 11 bases are shared with TRBD2. The sequenced material came from CD4+ T cells from PBMCs. CDR3 sequence (DNA): TGTGCCAGCAGACCAACCACTAGCGGGGGCTACGAGCAGTACTTC. Translation gives CASRPTTSGGYEQYF.